This T cell receptor beta chain originates from a study of T cells in Graves' hyperthyroidism and ophthalmopathy. Study-level results: Most thyroid clonotypes expanded above 0.001 appeared in blood too.

As to this clonotype: Its specificity is unknown.

CDR3 length: 13 amino acids. The germline CDR1 and CDR2 sequences are MNHEY and SMNVEV (reference sequence). Trimming removed 5 bases at V and 5 bases at J, with 13 bases between. Amplified regions were TCR beta CDR3 sequences from RNA transcripts. A first-round RT-PCR of the TCR CDR3 used the HTBI primer set. TCRdb called the multiplex PCR reads again in MiXCR, with one record for every CDR3 protein. This sample yields about 530,000 distinct CDR3 sequences, of which over 15% are seen a single time; roughly a sixth belongs to the top ten. Ophthalmopathy in the patients scored at least 3 on Clinical Activity Score and at least 4 on NOSPECS grade, lasting under 3 months. This sample holds PBMCs from 8.5 to 10 ml fresh peripheral blood.

The chain couples TRBV27 to TRBJ2-7, with D maybe TRBD1 (6 bases). The receptor was isolated from a young woman with Graves' ophthalmopathy. Material for sequencing was blood. The CDR3 DNA reads TGTGCCAGCAGTCCGAACAGGGTCCACGAGCAGTACTTC. It encodes CASSPNRVHEQYF.